Each of the 32 T cell receptor beta chains below was sequenced from the same sample in a study of control samples from healthy donors and cancer patients. Data came from immunoSEQ multiplex PCR; TCRdb stores just in-frame clones and leaves some out. The table lists 100,000 to 150,000 clones, more than 85% of them singletons, with approximately 1.7% in the top ten. The sample taken for sequencing was PBMCs. Receptor source: a man in his fifties or sixties with head and neck cancer.

The chain links TRBV5-1 to TRBJ2-5; D gene ambiguous. The V and J ends lost 0 bases and 5 bases respectively, with 8 bases between them. The CDR3 length is 13 residues. Per germline, CDR1 SGHRS and CDR2 YFSETQ. The DNA for the CDR3 is TGCGCCAGCAGCTTGGACCTCCGGGAGACCCAGTACTTC. Residues: CASSLDLRETQYF.

The chain employs TRBV12-3 or TRBV12-4 and TRBJ2-2, with D tentatively TRBD1 (5 bases). The CDR3 runs to 12 residues. Trimming pared 8 bases from V and 3 bases from J, leaving 7 bases between. For the CDR3, the DNA is TGTGCCAGCGAAGGGGACACCGGGGAGCTGTTTTTT. Encoded protein: CASEGDTGELFF.

V and J are TRBV27 and TRBJ2-7; the D call may be TRBD1 or TRBD2 (5 bases each). The germline gives CDR1 MNHEY, CDR2 SMNVEV (reference sequence). The CDR3 is 13 residues long. V gave up 6 bases and J gave up 4 bases, with 13 bases separating them. CDR3 amino acids: CASSQRDGYEQYF. The CDR3, as DNA: TGTGCCAGCAGCCAAAGGGACGGTTACGAGCAGTACTTC.

This chain uses TRBV11-3 with TRBJ1-3; D gene unclear. Germline V CDR1 and CDR2: SGHNT, YENEEA. This CDR3 spans 15 amino acids. V was clipped by 9 bases and J by 4 bases, with 19 bases between them. The CDR3 DNA is TGTGCCAGGAGCGGAATTCGACGCTGGGGAAACACCATATATTTT. This gives the protein CARSGIRRWGNTIYF. Full variable domain (rest looked up from reference TRBV11-3 and TRBJ1-3): EAGVVQSPRYKIIEKKQPVAFWCNPISGHNTLYWYLQNLGQGPELLIRYENEEAVDDSQLPKDRFSAERLKGVDSTLKIQPAELGDSAVYLCARSGIRRWGNTIYFGEGSWLTVV.

This clone was observed a handful of times. This rearrangement joins TRBV4-3 to TRBJ2-1, with 14 bases identical to TRBD2. The CDR3 runs 15 residues. V was pared by 4 bases and J by 7 bases, with 3 bases of the junction left unmatched. The V gene's germline CDR1 is LGHNA and CDR2 YSLEER. The CDR3 DNA reads TGCGCCAGCAGCCTGGGACTAGCGGGGGCTAATGAGCAGTTCTTC. Translation gives CASSLGLAGANEQFF.

V and J are TRBV7-9 and TRBJ1-1; D is possibly TRBD1 (5 bases). This CDR3 comprises 16 residues. Germline-derived CDR1 and CDR2 are SEHNR and FQNEAQ (reference sequence). V shed 0 bases and J shed 5 bases, with 16 bases lying between them. Here the CDR3 DNA reads TGTGCCAGCAGCTTAGCGGGAGGGACCCCTAGGACTGAAGCTTTCTTT. Protein sequence: CASSLAGGTPRTEAFF.

This clone was seen only a few times. The V call is TRBV21-1, the J call TRBJ1-2. TRBV21-1 is tagged as a pseudogene. CDR3 size: 11 residues. Here the CDR3 reads CASSKLDGYTF. DNA for the CDR3: TGTGCCAGCAGCAAACTAGATGGCTACACCTTC.

The chain employs TRBV11-2 and TRBJ1-2, with D hard to call. V was cut by 1 base and J by 0 bases, with 9 bases left in between. Germline loops: CDR1 SGHAT, CDR2 FQNNGV. The CDR3 is made up of 15 amino acids. The CDR3 reads CASSLGRAPNYGYTF. CDR3 DNA: TGTGCCAGCAGCTTAGGCAGAGCTCCTAACTATGGCTACACCTTC.

The chain employs TRBV27 and TRBJ2-6; 8 nucleotides match TRBD1. The CDR3 covers 16 residues. Germline values: CDR1 MNHEY, CDR2 SMNVEV (reference sequence). V gave up 4 bases and J gave up 0 bases; unmatched junction bases: 2. The CDR3 DNA sequence: TGTGCCAGCAGTTCTGGACAGGGCTCTGGGGCCAACGTCCTGACTTTC. Translated, it gives CASSSGQGSGANVLTF.

The chain combines TRBV7-3 with TRBJ2-2, with TRBD2 identical over 12 bases. In germline, CDR1 is SGHTA, CDR2 FQGTGA. The junction had 5 bases not matched to a gene; V was cut back by 5 bases and J by 7 bases. This CDR3 is 15 amino acids long. The DNA for the CDR3 is TGTGCCAGCAGCGAACTAGCGGGGGGCGTCGGGGAGCTGTTTTTT. Translated, it gives CASSELAGGVGELFF.

V gene TRBV7-2 combines with J gene TRBJ2-7; 8 nucleotides line up with TRBD1. CDR3 length: 14 residues. CDR1 and CDR2 from the germline V gene are SGHTA and FQGNSA. V gave up 3 bases and J gave up 1 base; unmatched junction bases: 2. The CDR3 is CASSFGTGSYEQYF. In nucleotides, the CDR3 is TGTGCCAGCAGCTTCGGGACAGGATCCTACGAGCAGTACTTC.

The table lists this clone with a few counts. The rearrangement links TRBV6-5 to TRBJ1-3, with unresolved D. The CDR3 has 15 amino acids. Between the trimmed V and J ends, which lost 6 bases and 0 bases, there was a span of 12 bases. In germline, CDR1 is MNHEY, CDR2 SVGAGI. CDR3 loop: CASRTDAVSGNTIYF. DNA for the CDR3: TGTGCCAGCAGAACAGATGCCGTCTCTGGAAACACCATATATTTT.

This rearrangement joins TRBV12-3 or TRBV12-4 to TRBJ2-7; no reliable D call. The CDR3 totals 13 residues. Trimming stripped 1 base from V and 1 base from J, with 5 bases between. CDR3 protein: CASSLGASYEQYF. The CDR3 nucleotides read TGTGCCAGCAGTTTAGGGGCGTCCTACGAGCAGTACTTC.

This chain joins TRBV12-3 or TRBV12-4 and TRBJ1-1; D unresolved. This CDR3 comprises 13 residues. Trimming took 3 bases from V and 9 from J, leaving 14 bases between them. CDR3 residues: CASSLMTEGQAFF. The CDR3 DNA is TGTGCCAGCAGTTTGATGACGGAAGGACAAGCTTTCTTT.

This chain joins TRBV19 and TRBJ2-7, with D possibly being TRBD1 (5 bases). The CDR3 covers 12 residues. Trimming left V 5 bases short and J 4 bases short, with 9 bases between. From germline, CDR1 is LNHDA and CDR2 SQIVND (reference sequence). In DNA, the CDR3 is TGTGCCAGTAGTGGGGCTTCGTACGAGCAGTACTTC. Its protein is CASSGASYEQYF.

This clone was observed a single time. This chain uses TRBV3-1 (or the pseudogene TRBV3-2) with TRBJ1-1; tentative D call: TRBD1 (6 bases). V was cut by 4 bases and J by 11 bases, with 20 bases left in between. The CDR3 sequence is 14 residues long. Germline V gives CDR1 LGHDT, CDR2 YNNKEL (reference sequence). The CDR3 is CASSPSPPSTGAFF. CDR3 DNA: TGTGCCAGCAGCCCCTCTCCTCCCAGTACAGGGGCTTTCTTT.

The genes are TRBV11-2 and TRBJ2-7; D is possibly TRBD1 (6 bases). The CDR3 has 13 amino acids. Between the trimmed V and J ends, which lost 5 bases and 3 bases, there was a span of 11 bases. CDR1 is SGHAT and CDR2 is FQNNGV in the germline V gene. The CDR3 sequence: CASSRTAIYEQYF. The CDR3 region has the DNA TGTGCCAGCAGCCGGACAGCGATCTACGAGCAGTACTTC.

The chain has TRBV2 and TRBJ2-5, with a possible D match to TRBD1 (5 bases). V was shortened by 6 bases and J by 2 bases, with 13 bases between the two germline ends. This CDR3 contains 14 residues. The germline V gene has CDR1 SNHLY and CDR2 FYNNEI. In nucleotides, the CDR3 is TGTGCCAGCAGCCTTAGACAGATTCAAGAGACCCAGTACTTC. Its translation is CASSLRQIQETQYF.

This clone has only one observation. V gene TRBV29-1 combines with J gene TRBJ2-2; a weak D match, TRBD2 (5 bases). The CDR3 is 13 amino acids. CDR1 and CDR2 from the germline V gene are SQVTM and ANQGSEA. V was shortened by 1 base and J by 7 bases, with 10 bases between the two germline ends. The CDR3 sequence: CSVEAGKIGELFF. In DNA form, the CDR3 reads TGCAGCGTTGAAGCGGGGAAAATCGGGGAGCTGTTTTTT.

The V gene is TRBV24-1, the J gene TRBJ2-6; tentatively, D is TRBD2 (7 bases). The CDR3 has 16 amino acids. Germline V lookup: CDR1 KGHDR, CDR2 SFDVKD. The V gene lost 9 bases and the J gene lost 0 bases, with 14 bases spanning the gap. In DNA form, the CDR3 reads TGTGCCACCGGGGGGGGACATTACTCTGGGGCCAACGTCCTGACTTTC. This translates into CATGGGHYSGANVLTF.

The CDR3 coding sequence is TGCGCCAGCAGCCACGGGGCTCCAGATACGCAGTATTTT. This translates into CASSHGAPDTQYF. The chain is built from TRBV4-3 and TRBJ2-3; tentatively, D is TRBD1 or TRBD2 (5 bases each). The germline CDR1 and CDR2 sequences are LGHNA and YSLEER. V lost 3 bases, J lost 4 bases, and 8 bases lay in between. This CDR3 is built from 13 residues.

This chain connects TRBV20-1 to TRBJ2-7; 7 bases fit TRBD1. The CDR3 has 13 residues. V lost 3 bases to trimming and J lost 5 bases; unmatched junction nucleotides: 7. Per germline, CDR1 DFQATT and CDR2 SNEGSKA (reference sequence). The CDR3 DNA sequence: TGCAGTGCTAGTTTGGGACAGCGGAACGAGCAGTACTTC. The encoded protein is CSASLGQRNEQYF.

This chain uses TRBV4-2 with TRBJ1-3; D call uncertain. The CDR3 spans 14 residues. Trimming left V 0 bases short and J 2 bases short, with 5 bases between. Germline V gives CDR1 LGHNA, CDR2 YNFKEQ. This CDR3 is CASSQERAGNTIYF. CDR3 DNA: TGTGCCAGCAGCCAAGAGAGGGCTGGAAACACCATATATTTT.

In this sample, this clone turned up once. This chain connects TRBV12-3 or TRBV12-4 to TRBJ1-1, with unresolved D. The CDR3 consists of 12 residues. V shed 7 bases and J shed 6 bases, with 12 bases lying between them. As DNA, the CDR3 is TGTGCCAGCACTCCACCCGGCGCTGAAGCTTTCTTT. Amino acid sequence: CASTPPGAEAFF.

The chain recombines TRBV28 with TRBJ2-7, with TRBD2 identical over 7 bases. This CDR3 spans 13 amino acids. V lost 2 bases to trimming and J lost 2 bases; unmatched junction nucleotides: 0. Germline lookup yields CDR1 MDHEN and CDR2 SYDVKM. The DNA of the CDR3 is TGTGCCAGCAGTTTAGCGGGGGCCTACGAGCAGTACTTC. This translates into CASSLAGAYEQYF.

This clone qualifies as medium-sized. The V gene is TRBV7-8, the J gene TRBJ1-1; D remains unclear. Germline assignment: CDR1 SGHVS and CDR2 FQNEAQ. V lost 0 bases and J 8 bases, leaving 10 bases between the germline ends. The CDR3 spans 13 residues. Here the CDR3 DNA reads TGTGCCAGCAGCTTAGCGTTCCGGGTAGAAGCTTTCTTT. Encoded protein: CASSLAFRVEAFF.

CDR3 sequence reads: CASSIRDRGLNIQYF. The CDR3 DNA reads TGTGCCAGCAGCATCCGGGACAGGGGGCTAAACATTCAGTACTTC. This sequence joins TRBV7-8 and TRBJ2-4; 12 nucleotides match TRBD1. The CDR3 is made up of 15 amino acids. The germline V gene encodes CDR1 SGHVS and CDR2 FQNEAQ. The trim removed 5 bases at V and 6 bases at J, leaving 5 bases unmatched.

This chain links TRBV7-6 with TRBJ1-2; weak D call: TRBD1 (5 bases). CDR1 SGHVS and CDR2 FNYEAQ come from the germline V gene. The CDR3 contains 16 residues. Trimming pared 1 base from V and 5 bases from J, leaving 17 bases between. The CDR3 region is CASSLGGWGRGYGYTF. The CDR3 coding sequence is TGTGCCAGCAGCTTAGGGGGCTGGGGGAGAGGATATGGCTACACCTTC. Variable domain in full (rest from reference TRBV7-6 and TRBJ1-2): GAGVSQSPRYKVTKRGQDVALRCDPISGHVSLYWYRQALGQGPEFLTYFNYEAQQDKSGLPNDRFSAERPEGSISTLTIQRTEQRDSAMYRCASSLGGWGRGYGYTFGSGTRLTVV.

This chain joins TRBV3-1 (or the pseudogene TRBV3-2) and TRBJ2-7, with D maybe TRBD2 (5 bases). Germline V CDR1 and CDR2: LGHDT, YNNKEL (reference sequence). CDR3 length: 15 residues. Trimming cost V 7 bases and J 6 bases, with 22 bases left between them. This CDR3 is CASKRSGNPVFEQYF. The DNA for the CDR3 is TGTGCCAGCAAAAGATCCGGGAACCCCGTGTTCGAGCAGTACTTC.

The chain carries TRBV5-1 and TRBJ1-1, with no clear D. V lost 0 bases, J lost 5 bases, and 5 bases lay in between. The CDR3 is 12 amino acids. Germline V gives CDR1 SGHRS, CDR2 YFSETQ. The CDR3 bases are TGCGCCAGCAGCTTGGGGCCGACTGAAGCTTTCTTT. This encodes CASSLGPTEAFF.

The rearrangement uses TRBV9 and TRBJ2-4; no reliable D call. Germline CDR1 and CDR2: SGDLS and YYNGEE. Trimming removed 4 bases at V and 0 bases at J, with 14 bases between. The CDR3 has 16 residues. DNA for the CDR3: TGTGCCAGCAGCTTTCGACAAGACCTAGCCAAAAACATTCAGTACTTC. Its protein is CASSFRQDLAKNIQYF.

In the case of this clone: Germline and junction disagree at one end, which may indicate a read error. V is TRBV7-2 and J is TRBJ1-4; perhaps TRBD1 as D (5 bases). The CDR3 totals 14 residues. In germline, CDR1 is SGHTA, CDR2 FQGNSA. As DNA, the CDR3 is TGTGCCAGCAGAATGGGACCGGCTAACGAAAAACTGTTTTTT. Translation: CASRMGPANEKLFF.